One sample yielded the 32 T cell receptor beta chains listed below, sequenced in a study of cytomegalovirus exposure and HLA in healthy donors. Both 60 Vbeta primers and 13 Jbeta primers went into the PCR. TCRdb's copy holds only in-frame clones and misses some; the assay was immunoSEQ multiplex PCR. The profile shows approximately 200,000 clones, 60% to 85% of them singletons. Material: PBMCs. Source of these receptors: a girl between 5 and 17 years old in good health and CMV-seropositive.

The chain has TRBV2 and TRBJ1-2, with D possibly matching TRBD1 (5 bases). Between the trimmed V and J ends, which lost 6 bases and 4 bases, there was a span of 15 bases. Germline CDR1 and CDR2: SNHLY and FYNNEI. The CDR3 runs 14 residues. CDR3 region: CASSSDSLSYGYTF. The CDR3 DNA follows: TGTGCCAGCAGCTCTGACAGTTTGAGCTATGGCTACACCTTC. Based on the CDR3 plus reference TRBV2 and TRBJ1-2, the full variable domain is EPEVTQTPSHQVTQMGQEVILRCVPISNHLYFYWYRQILGQKVEFLVSFYNNEISEKSEIFDDQFSVERPDGSNFTLKIRSTKLEDSAMYFCASSSDSLSYGYTFGSGTRLTVV.

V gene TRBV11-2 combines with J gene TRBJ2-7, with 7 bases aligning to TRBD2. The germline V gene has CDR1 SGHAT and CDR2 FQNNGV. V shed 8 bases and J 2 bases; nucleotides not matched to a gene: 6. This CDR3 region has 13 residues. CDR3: CASRTSVTYEQYF. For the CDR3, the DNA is TGTGCCAGCCGGACTAGTGTTACCTACGAGCAGTACTTC.

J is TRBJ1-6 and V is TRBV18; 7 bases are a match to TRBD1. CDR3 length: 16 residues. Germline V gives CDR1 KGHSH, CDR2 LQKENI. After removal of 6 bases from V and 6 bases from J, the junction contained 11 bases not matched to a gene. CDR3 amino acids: CASSDFGQDANSPLHF. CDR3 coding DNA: TGTGCCAGCTCCGACTTTGGACAGGATGCTAATTCACCCCTCCACTTT.

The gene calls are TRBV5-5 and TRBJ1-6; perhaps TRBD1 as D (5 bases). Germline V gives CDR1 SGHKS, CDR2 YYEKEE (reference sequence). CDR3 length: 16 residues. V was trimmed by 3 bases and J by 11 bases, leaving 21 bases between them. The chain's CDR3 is CASSWGDGVDIAPLHF. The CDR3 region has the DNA TGTGCCAGCAGCTGGGGGGACGGGGTAGACATTGCACCCCTCCACTTT. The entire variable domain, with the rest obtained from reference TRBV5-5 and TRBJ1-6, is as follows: DAGVTQSPTHLIKTRGQQVTLRCSPISGHKSVSWYQQVLGQGPQFIFQYYEKEERGRGNFPDRFSARQFPNYSSELNVNALLLGDSALYLCASSWGDGVDIAPLHFGNGTRLTVT.

The CDR3 region is CASRAGTAKMNTEAFF. DNA for the CDR3: TGTGCCAGCAGGGCCGGGACAGCGAAGATGAACACTGAAGCTTTCTTT. V gene TRBV2 combines with J gene TRBJ1-1, with 7 bases fitting TRBD1. Germline CDR1 is SNHLY and CDR2 is FYNNEI. The J segment lost 0 bases and the V segment lost 6 bases, leaving 10 bases of the junction unmatched. This CDR3 region has 16 residues.

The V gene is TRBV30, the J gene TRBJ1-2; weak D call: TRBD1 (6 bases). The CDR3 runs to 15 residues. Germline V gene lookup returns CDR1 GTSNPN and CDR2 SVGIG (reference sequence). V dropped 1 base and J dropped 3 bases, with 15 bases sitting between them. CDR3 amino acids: CAWSGRDTRDYGYTF. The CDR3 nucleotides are TGTGCCTGGAGTGGCCGGGACACCCGGGACTATGGCTACACCTTC.

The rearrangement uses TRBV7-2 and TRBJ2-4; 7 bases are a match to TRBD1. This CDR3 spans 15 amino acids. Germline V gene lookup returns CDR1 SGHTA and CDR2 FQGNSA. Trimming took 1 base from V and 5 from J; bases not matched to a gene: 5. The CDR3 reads CASSLDRGMQNIQYF. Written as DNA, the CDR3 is TGTGCCAGCAGCTTAGACAGGGGCATGCAAAACATTCAGTACTTC.

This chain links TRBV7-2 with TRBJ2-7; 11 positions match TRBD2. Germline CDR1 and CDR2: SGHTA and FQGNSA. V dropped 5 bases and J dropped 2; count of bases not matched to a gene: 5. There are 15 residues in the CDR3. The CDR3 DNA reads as TGTGCCAGCAGCGTCGGGACTAGCGGCCCCTACGAGCAGTACTTC. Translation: CASSVGTSGPYEQYF.

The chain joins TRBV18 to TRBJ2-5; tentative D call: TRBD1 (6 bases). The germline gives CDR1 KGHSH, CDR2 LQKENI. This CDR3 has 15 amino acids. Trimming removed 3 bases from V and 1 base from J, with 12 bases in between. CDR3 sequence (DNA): TGTGCCAGCTCACCCGTGGACAGAACCCAAGAGACCCAGTACTTC. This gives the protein CASSPVDRTQETQYF.

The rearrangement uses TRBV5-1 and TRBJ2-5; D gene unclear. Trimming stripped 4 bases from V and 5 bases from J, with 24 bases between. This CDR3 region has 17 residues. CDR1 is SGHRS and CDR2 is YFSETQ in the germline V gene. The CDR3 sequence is CASSPVPGLKAGETQYF. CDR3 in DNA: TGCGCCAGCAGCCCCGTTCCGGGTCTCAAAGCTGGGGAGACCCAGTACTTC. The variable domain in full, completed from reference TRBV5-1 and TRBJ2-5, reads KAGVTQTPRYLIKTRGQQVTLSCSPISGHRSVSWYQQTPGQGLQFLFEYFSETQRNKGNFPGRFSGRQFSNSRSEMNVSTLELGDSALYLCASSPVPGLKAGETQYFGPGTRLLVL.

The CDR3 spells CASRHQQVRTEAFF. CDR3 nucleotides: TGTGCCAGCAGGCACCAACAGGTTAGGACTGAAGCTTTCTTT. The J gene is TRBJ1-1, the V gene TRBV10-3; possibly TRBD1 for D (5 bases). V was clipped by 10 bases and J by 5 bases, with 20 bases between them. CDR1 is ENHRY, CDR2 SYGVKD, per germline. The CDR3 loop spans 14 amino acids.

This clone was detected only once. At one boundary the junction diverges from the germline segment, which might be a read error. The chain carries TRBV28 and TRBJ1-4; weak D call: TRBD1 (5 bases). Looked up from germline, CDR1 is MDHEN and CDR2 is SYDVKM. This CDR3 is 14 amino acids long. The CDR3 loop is CASSAASSGRKLFF. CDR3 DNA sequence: TGTGCCAGCAGTGCCGCATCCTCAGGGAGGAAACTTTTTTTT.

CDR3 amino acids: CASSSDRGYTEAFF. As DNA, the CDR3 is TGTGCCAGCAGCTCTGACAGGGGTTACACTGAAGCTTTCTTT. V gene TRBV7-2 combines with J gene TRBJ1-1; 8 nucleotides align to TRBD1. The CDR3 is made up of 14 amino acids. From germline, CDR1 is SGHTA and CDR2 FQGNSA. Trimming cost V 4 bases and J 3 bases; bases outside gene matches: 4.

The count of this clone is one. The CDR3 sequence is CATQPSSGGYNEQFF. The CDR3 DNA follows: TGTGCGACCCAGCCCTCTAGCGGGGGTTACAATGAGCAGTTCTTC. The chain links TRBV19 to TRBJ2-1; TRBD2 matches 10 bases. This CDR3 is built from 15 residues. From germline, CDR1 is LNHDA and CDR2 SQIVND (reference sequence). The whole variable domain, remainder taken from reference TRBV19 and TRBJ2-1, is DGGITQSPKYLFRKEGQNVTLSCEQNLNHDAMYWYRQDPGQGLRLIYYSQIVNDFQKGDIAEGYSVSREKKESFPLTVTSAQKNPTAFYLCATQPSSGGYNEQFFGPGTRLTVL.

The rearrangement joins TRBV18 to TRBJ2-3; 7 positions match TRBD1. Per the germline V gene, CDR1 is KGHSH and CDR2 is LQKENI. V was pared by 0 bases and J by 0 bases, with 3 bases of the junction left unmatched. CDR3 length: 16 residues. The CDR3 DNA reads TGTGCCAGCTCACCACCTAGGGGGCAGAGCACAGATACGCAGTATTTT. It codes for CASSPPRGQSTDTQYF. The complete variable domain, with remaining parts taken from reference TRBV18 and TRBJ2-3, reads NAGVMQNPRHLVRRRGQEARLRCSPMKGHSHVYWYRQLPEEGLKFMVYLQKENIIDESGMPKERFSAEFPKEGPSILRIQQVVRGDSAAYFCASSPPRGQSTDTQYFGPGTRLTVL.

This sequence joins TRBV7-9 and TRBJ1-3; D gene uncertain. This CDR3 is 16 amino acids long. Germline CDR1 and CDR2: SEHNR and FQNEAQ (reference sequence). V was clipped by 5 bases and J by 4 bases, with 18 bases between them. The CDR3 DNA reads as TGTGCCAGCAGCCCATATGGCGGGAGTTTCGGAAACACCATATATTTT. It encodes CASSPYGGSFGNTIYF.

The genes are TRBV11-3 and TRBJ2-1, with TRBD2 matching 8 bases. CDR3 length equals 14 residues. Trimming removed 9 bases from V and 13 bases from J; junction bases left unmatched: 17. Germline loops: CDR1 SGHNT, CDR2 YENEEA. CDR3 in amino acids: CASGAEGTRTLQFF. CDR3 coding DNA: TGTGCCAGTGGGGCGGAGGGGACTAGGACCTTACAGTTCTTC.

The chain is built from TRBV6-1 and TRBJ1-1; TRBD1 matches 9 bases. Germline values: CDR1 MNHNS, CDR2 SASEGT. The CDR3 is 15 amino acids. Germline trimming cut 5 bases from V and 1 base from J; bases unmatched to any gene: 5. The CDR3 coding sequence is TGTGCCAGCAGTAGGATGGGACAGGGGAACACTGAAGCTTTCTTT. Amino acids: CASSRMGQGNTEAFF.

As DNA, the CDR3 is TGCGCCAGCAGCTTGGGACAGGGGGCTGTGAACACTGAAGCTTTCTTT. Translated: CASSLGQGAVNTEAFF. The rearrangement uses TRBV5-1 and TRBJ1-1; 10 bases agree with TRBD1. With V trimmed by 0 bases and J by 0 bases, 2 bases remained unmatched. This CDR3 contains 16 residues. CDR1 and CDR2 from the germline V gene are SGHRS and YFSETQ.

CDR3 nucleotide sequence: TGCGCCAGCAGCAAGGAACCGGGACTAGATTTTTTTGGGCAGTACTTC. Translated, it gives CASSKEPGLDFFGQYF. The chain employs TRBV5-1 and TRBJ2-7; 8 bases are shared with TRBD2. The germline V gene encodes CDR1 SGHRS and CDR2 YFSETQ. J was trimmed by 9 bases and V by 4 bases; bases with no gene match: 18. The CDR3 consists of 16 residues.

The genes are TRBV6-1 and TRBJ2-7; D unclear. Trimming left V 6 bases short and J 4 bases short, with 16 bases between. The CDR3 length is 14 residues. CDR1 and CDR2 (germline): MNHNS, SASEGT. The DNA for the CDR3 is TGTGCCAGCAGATTTACGGGTTCGTTTTACGAGCAGTACTTC. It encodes CASRFTGSFYEQYF.

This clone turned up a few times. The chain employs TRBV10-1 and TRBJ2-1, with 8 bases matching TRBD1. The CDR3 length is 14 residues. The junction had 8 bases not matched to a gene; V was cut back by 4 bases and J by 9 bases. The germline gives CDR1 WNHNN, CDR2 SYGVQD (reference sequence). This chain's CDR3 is CASSGTGSLGEQFF. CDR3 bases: TGCGCCAGCAGTGGGACAGGGTCTTTGGGTGAGCAGTTCTTC.

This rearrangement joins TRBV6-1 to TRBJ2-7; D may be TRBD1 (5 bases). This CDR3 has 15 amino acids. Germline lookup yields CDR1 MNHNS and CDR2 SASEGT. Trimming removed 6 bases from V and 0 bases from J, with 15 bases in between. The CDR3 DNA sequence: TGTGCCAGCAGGAACCCAAGACAGACCTCCTACGAGCAGTACTTC. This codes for CASRNPRQTSYEQYF.

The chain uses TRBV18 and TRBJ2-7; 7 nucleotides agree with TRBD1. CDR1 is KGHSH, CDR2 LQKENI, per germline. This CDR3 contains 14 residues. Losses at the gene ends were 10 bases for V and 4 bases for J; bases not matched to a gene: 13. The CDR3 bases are TGTGCCACCCAACCCCGGACAGGAGCGTACGAGCAGTACTTC. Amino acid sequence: CATQPRTGAYEQYF.

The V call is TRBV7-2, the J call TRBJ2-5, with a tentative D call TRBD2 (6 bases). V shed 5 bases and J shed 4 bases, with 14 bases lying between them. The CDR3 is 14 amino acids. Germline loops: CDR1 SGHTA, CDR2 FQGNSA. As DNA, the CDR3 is TGTGCCAGCAGCGAGGAGGGGTTCGGAGAGACCCAGTACTTC. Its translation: CASSEEGFGETQYF.

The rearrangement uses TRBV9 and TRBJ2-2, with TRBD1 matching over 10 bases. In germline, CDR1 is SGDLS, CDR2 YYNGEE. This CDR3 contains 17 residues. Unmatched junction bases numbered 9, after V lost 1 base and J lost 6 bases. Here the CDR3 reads CASSVRPGQGLSGELFF. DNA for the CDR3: TGTGCCAGCAGCGTACGACCGGGACAGGGGCTCTCCGGGGAGCTGTTTTTT.

This CDR3 reads CASSPPLGQSSNQPQHF. The CDR3 DNA sequence: TGTGCCAGCAGCCCCCCGCTGGGACAGAGTAGCAATCAGCCCCAGCATTTT. The chain links TRBV7-9 to TRBJ1-5, with 7 bases matching TRBD1. Trimming took 5 bases from V and 0 from J; bases not matched to a gene: 10. This CDR3 contains 17 residues. Germline V lookup: CDR1 SEHNR, CDR2 FQNEAQ (reference sequence).

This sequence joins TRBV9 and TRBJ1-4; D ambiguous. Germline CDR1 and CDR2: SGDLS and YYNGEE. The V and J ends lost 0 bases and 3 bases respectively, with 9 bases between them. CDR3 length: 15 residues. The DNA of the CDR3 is TGTGCCAGCAGCGTAGAGGGAGATCCTAATGAAAAACTGTTTTTT. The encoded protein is CASSVEGDPNEKLFF.

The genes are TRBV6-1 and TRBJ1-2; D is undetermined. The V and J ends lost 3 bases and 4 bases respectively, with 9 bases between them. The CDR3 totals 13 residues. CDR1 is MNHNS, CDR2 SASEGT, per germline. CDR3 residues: CASSDHRIYGYTF. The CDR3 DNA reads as TGTGCCAGCAGTGACCACAGAATCTATGGCTACACCTTC.

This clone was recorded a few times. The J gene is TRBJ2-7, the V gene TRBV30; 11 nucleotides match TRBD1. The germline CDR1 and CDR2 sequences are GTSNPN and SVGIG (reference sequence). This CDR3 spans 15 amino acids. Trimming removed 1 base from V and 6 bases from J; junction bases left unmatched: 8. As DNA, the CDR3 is TGTGCCTGGAGTGCTCCCGGGACAGGGGGAGGCGAGCAGTACTTC. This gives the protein CAWSAPGTGGGEQYF.

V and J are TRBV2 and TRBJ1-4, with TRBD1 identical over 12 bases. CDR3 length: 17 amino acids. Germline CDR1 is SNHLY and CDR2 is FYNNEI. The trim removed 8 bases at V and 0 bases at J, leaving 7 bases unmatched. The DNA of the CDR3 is TGTGCCAGCGACCGGGACAGGGGGCTTGCAACTAATGAAAAACTGTTTTTT. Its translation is CASDRDRGLATNEKLFF. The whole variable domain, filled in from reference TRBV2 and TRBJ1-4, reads EPEVTQTPSHQVTQMGQEVILRCVPISNHLYFYWYRQILGQKVEFLVSFYNNEISEKSEIFDDQFSVERPDGSNFTLKIRSTKLEDSAMYFCASDRDRGLATNEKLFFGSGTQLSVL.

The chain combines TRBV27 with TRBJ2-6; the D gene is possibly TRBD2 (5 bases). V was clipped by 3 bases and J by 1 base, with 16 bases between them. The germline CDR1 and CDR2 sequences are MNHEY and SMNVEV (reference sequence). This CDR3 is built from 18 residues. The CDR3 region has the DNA TGTGCCAGCAGTTTCAAAGGACTTCAACCTTCTGGGGCCAACGTCCTGACTTTC. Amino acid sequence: CASSFKGLQPSGANVLTF.